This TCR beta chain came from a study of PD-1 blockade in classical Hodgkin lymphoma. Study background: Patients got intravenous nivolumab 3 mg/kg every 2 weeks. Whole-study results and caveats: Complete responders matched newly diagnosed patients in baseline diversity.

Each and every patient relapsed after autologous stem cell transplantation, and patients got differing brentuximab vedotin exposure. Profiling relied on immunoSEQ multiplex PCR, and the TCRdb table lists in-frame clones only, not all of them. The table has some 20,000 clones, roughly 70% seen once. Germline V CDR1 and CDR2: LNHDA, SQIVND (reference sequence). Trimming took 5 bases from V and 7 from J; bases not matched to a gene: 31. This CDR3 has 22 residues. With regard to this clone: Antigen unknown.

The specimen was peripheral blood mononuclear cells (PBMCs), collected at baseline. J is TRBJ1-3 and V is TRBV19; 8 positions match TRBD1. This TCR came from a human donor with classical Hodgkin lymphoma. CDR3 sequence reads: CASSATRTGPFSRSWMGNTIYF. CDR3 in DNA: TGTGCCAGTAGTGCGACCCGGACAGGGCCTTTCTCCCGATCCTGGATGGGTAACACCATATATTTT.